This TCR beta chain was identified during a study of CD8 T cells in Susac syndrome. With random hexamers, 0.5 to 1 ug RNA was reverse transcribed. With immunoSEQ multiplex PCR, TCR beta CDR3 was amplified across 54 Vbeta and 13 Jbeta. TCRdb reprocessed the immunoSEQ multiplex PCR reads with MiXCR, giving one entry per CDR3 protein. The data contain about 150,000 distinct CDR3 sequences, 85% to 95% of them singletons. CD8+ and CD4+ T cells circulating in blood were sequenced for TCR beta. TEMRA cells were FACS-enriched, while CD8+ and CD4+ T cells were negatively isolated. The CDR3 is 14 amino acids. Trimming removed 4 bases at V and 2 bases at J, with 11 bases between.

This receptor was taken from a human donor with Susac syndrome. The chain employs TRBV12-3 or TRBV12-4 and TRBJ1-2; D is perhaps TRBD1 (6 bases). The material sequenced was CD4+ T cells from PBMCs. The CDR3 reads CASSSTGMNYGYTF. For the CDR3, the DNA is TGTGCCAGCAGTTCGACAGGCATGAACTATGGCTACACCTTC.